Shown below are 23 T cell receptor beta chains from a single sample sequenced in a study of cytomegalovirus exposure and HLA in healthy donors. The study ran its PCR with 60 Vbeta and 13 Jbeta primers. The assay was immunoSEQ multiplex PCR, and TCRdb's table has in-frame clones only and misses some. The sample holds under 250,000 clones, 60% to 80% seen once. Sequenced: PBMCs. The receptors here all came from a male donor in good health and CMV-seronegative.

The gene calls are TRBV9 and TRBJ2-3; TRBD2 agrees at 15 bases. V lost 4 bases and J lost 0; bases outside the gene matches: 6. CDR3 length: 18 residues. From germline, CDR1 is SGDLS and CDR2 YYNGEE. The DNA for the CDR3 is TGTGCCAGCAGCCCCCGGACTAGCGGGAGGGCTAGCACAGATACGCAGTATTTT. Protein product: CASSPRTSGRASTDTQYF.

CDR3 coding DNA: TGTGCCAGCAGCCGACAGGGGACCGGGGCCAACGTCCTGACTTTC. Translated, it gives CASSRQGTGANVLTF. The chain employs TRBV7-9 and TRBJ2-6; 8 bases map to TRBD1. Germline assignment: CDR1 SEHNR and CDR2 FQNEAQ (reference sequence). Unmatched junction bases numbered 4, after V lost 5 bases and J lost 4 bases. CDR3 length: 15 amino acids. The full variable domain, completed using reference TRBV7-9 and TRBJ2-6, is DTGVSQNPRHKITKRGQNVTFRCDPISEHNRLYWYRQTLGQGPEFLTYFQNEAQLEKSRLLSDRFSAERPKGSFSTLEIQRTEQGDSAMYLCASSRQGTGANVLTFGAGSRLTVL.

This clone is a singleton in its sample. The chain employs TRBV7-8 and TRBJ2-7, with TRBD2 identical over 8 bases. Germline CDR1 is SGHVS and CDR2 is FQNEAQ. The CDR3 is 17 amino acids. V was pared by 4 bases and J by 7 bases, with 18 bases of the junction left unmatched. CDR3 coding DNA: TGTGCCAGCAGCTCCCCGCTTTTAGCGGGAATTCCAGAGGAGCAGTACTTC. Protein: CASSSPLLAGIPEEQYF.

V and J are TRBV9 and TRBJ2-1; no clear D gene. Germline CDR1 is SGDLS and CDR2 is YYNGEE. This CDR3 region has 13 residues. Between the trimmed V and J ends, which lost 0 bases and 8 bases, there was a span of 9 bases. CDR3 region: CASSVEPEDEQFF. For the CDR3, the DNA is TGTGCCAGCAGCGTAGAGCCCGAGGATGAGCAGTTCTTC.

The rearrangement uses TRBV29-1 and TRBJ1-1, with TRBD1 matching over 11 bases. CDR1 SQVTM and CDR2 ANQGSEA come from the germline V gene. This CDR3 has 14 residues. V was pared by 5 bases and J by 5 bases, with 7 bases of the junction left unmatched. Here the CDR3 reads CSVFSGTGGTEAFF. The CDR3, as DNA: TGCAGCGTTTTTAGTGGGACAGGGGGTACTGAAGCTTTCTTT.

This clone occurred once. CDR3 sequence reads: CASSGSNRGPNTGELFF. CDR3 nucleotide sequence: TGTGCCAGCAGTGGGTCGAACAGGGGCCCGAACACCGGGGAGCTGTTTTTT. The V and J genes are TRBV6-4 and TRBJ2-2; 7 bases are a match to TRBD1. V trimming: 4 bases; J trimming: 0 bases; junction bases outside the gene matches: 8. From germline, CDR1 is MRHNA and CDR2 SNTAGT. The CDR3 loop spans 17 amino acids.

The rearrangement uses TRBV27 and TRBJ2-7, with TRBD1 matching over 8 bases. The junction had 8 bases not matched to a gene; V was cut back by 3 bases and J by 4 bases. The CDR3 spans 15 residues. Germline V lookup: CDR1 MNHEY, CDR2 SMNVEV (reference sequence). The CDR3, as DNA: TGTGCCAGCAGTTTGACAGGGGTAAGACTGTACGAGCAGTACTTC. Translated: CASSLTGVRLYEQYF.

This clone was counted a single time. The chain recombines TRBV4-1 with TRBJ2-7; D is unresolved. V shed 0 bases and J shed 6 bases, with 15 bases lying between them. The CDR3 extends over 15 amino acids. The germline CDR1 and CDR2 sequences are MGHRA and YSYEKL. Here the CDR3 reads CASSQEDAVGTEQYF. Written as DNA, the CDR3 is TGCGCCAGCAGCCAAGAAGATGCGGTAGGCACCGAGCAGTACTTC.

The chain couples TRBV6-1 to TRBJ2-7, with D perhaps TRBD2 (7 bases). V gave up 7 bases and J gave up 5 bases, with 15 bases separating them. This CDR3 contains 13 residues. From germline, CDR1 is MNHNS and CDR2 SASEGT. As DNA, the CDR3 is TGTGCCAGCACCCAGAGGGGGGGAAACGAGCAGTACTTC. Encoded protein: CASTQRGGNEQYF.

The genes are TRBV9 and TRBJ2-3; 15 bases line up with TRBD2. V dropped 4 bases and J dropped 6; count of bases not matched to a gene: 6. Germline assignment: CDR1 SGDLS and CDR2 YYNGEE. CDR3 length equals 16 residues. The CDR3 is CASSTGLAGGRDTQYF. For the CDR3, the DNA is TGTGCCAGCAGCACGGGACTAGCGGGGGGCAGGGATACGCAGTATTTT.

This chain joins TRBV27 and TRBJ2-7; perhaps TRBD1 as D (5 bases). Germline V gene data show CDR1 as MNHEY and CDR2 as SMNVEV (reference sequence). The CDR3 covers 16 residues. The V gene lost 5 bases and the J gene lost 2 bases, with 19 bases spanning the gap. The CDR3 bases are TGTGCCAGCAGTAGCCCCGCGACAGATCCTACCTACGAGCAGTACTTC. It translates to CASSSPATDPTYEQYF.

V gene TRBV7-9 combines with J gene TRBJ1-5; the match to TRBD1 covers 7 bases. The CDR3 sequence is 16 residues long. Germline V lookup: CDR1 SEHNR, CDR2 FQNEAQ (reference sequence). J was trimmed by 4 bases and V by 1 base; bases with no gene match: 7. This CDR3 reads CASSLGGAGGNQPQHF. The CDR3 bases are TGTGCCAGCAGCTTAGGAGGGGCAGGGGGGAATCAGCCCCAGCATTTT.

The chain has TRBV18 and TRBJ2-1, with D maybe TRBD2 (5 bases). Trimming left V 4 bases short and J 8 bases short, with 12 bases between. The CDR3 spans 13 residues. Per germline, CDR1 KGHSH and CDR2 LQKENI. CDR3 loop: CASSLNDGDEQFF. Here the CDR3 DNA reads TGTGCCAGCTCACTTAACGACGGGGATGAGCAGTTCTTC.

This clone was seen a single time. The junction shows a germline mismatch at one end, possibly a read error. J is TRBJ2-1 and V is TRBV7-9, with a tentative D call TRBD2 (6 bases). CDR3 length: 15 residues. The V gene's germline CDR1 is SEHNR and CDR2 FQNEAQ (reference sequence). CDR3 residues: CSSSLFGLGGNEQFF. DNA for the CDR3: TGTTCCAGCAGCTTATTCGGACTGGGGGGCAATGAGCAGTTCTTC.

This chain links TRBV5-1 with TRBJ2-1; D unclear. CDR3 size: 14 residues. The V gene lost 3 bases and the J gene lost 4 bases, with 11 bases spanning the gap. Per germline, CDR1 SGHRS and CDR2 YFSETQ. CDR3 nucleotides: TGCGCCAGCAGCTGGTCGAGCAATTACAATGAGCAGTTCTTC. This translates into CASSWSSNYNEQFF.

J is TRBJ2-3 and V is TRBV15; TRBD2 aligns across 8 bases. The CDR3 totals 16 residues. The germline V gene encodes CDR1 LNHNV and CDR2 YYDKDF (reference sequence). The ends lost 1 base at V and 5 bases at J; junction bases unmatched: 8. CDR3 in DNA: TGTGCCACCAGCAGAGTGGCGGGAGGTATCCGAGATACGCAGTATTTT. Translated, it gives CATSRVAGGIRDTQYF. Variable domain in full (rest from reference TRBV15 and TRBJ2-3): DAMVIQNPRYQVTQFGKPVTLSCSQTLNHNVMYWYQQKSSQAPKLLFHYYDKDFNNEADTPDNFQSRRPNTSFCFLDIRSPGLGDTAMYLCATSRVAGGIRDTQYFGPGTRLTVL.

The chain carries TRBV27 and TRBJ2-1; perhaps TRBD1 as D (5 bases). Trimming took off 5 bases at V and 9 bases at J, with 11 bases between the two ends. The CDR3 contains 12 residues. CDR1 is MNHEY, CDR2 SMNVEV, per germline (reference sequence). The CDR3: CASSRQNAEQFF. The CDR3 region has the DNA TGTGCCAGCAGTCGACAGAATGCTGAGCAGTTCTTC.

This sequence joins TRBV19 and TRBJ1-4, with D unclear. Trimming shortened V by 2 bases and J by 10 bases, and 11 bases separated the two germline ends. The germline gives CDR1 LNHDA, CDR2 SQIVND (reference sequence). The CDR3 is made up of 13 amino acids. As DNA, the CDR3 is TGTGCCAGTAGTATAAACCAGAGAGGAAAACTGTTTTTT. It yields the protein CASSINQRGKLFF.

This chain connects TRBV6-1 to TRBJ2-7; TRBD2 might be the D (5 bases). CDR1 MNHNS and CDR2 SASEGT come from the germline V gene. Trimming pared 6 bases from V and 4 bases from J, leaving 13 bases between. This CDR3 comprises 13 residues. The CDR3 coding sequence is TGTGCCAGCAGCGGGCCGGGATATTACGAGCAGTACTTC. Translation gives CASSGPGYYEQYF.

The J gene is TRBJ2-7, the V gene TRBV15; TRBD2 agrees at 12 bases. Per the germline V gene, CDR1 is LNHNV and CDR2 is YYDKDF (reference sequence). After removal of 9 bases from V and 5 bases from J, the junction contained 5 bases not matched to a gene. The CDR3 has 13 amino acids. The CDR3, as DNA: TGTGCCACTAGACTAGCGGGAGCCCACGAGCAGTACTTC. This sequence encodes CATRLAGAHEQYF.

The chain combines TRBV5-4 with TRBJ2-1; 8 bases align to TRBD1. V shed 5 bases, J shed 0 bases, and the junction held 7 bases outside the gene matches. CDR1 SGHNT and CDR2 YYREEE come from the germline V gene (reference sequence). This CDR3 is built from 16 residues. CDR3 region: CASRLTGGSSYNEQFF. CDR3 DNA sequence: TGTGCCAGCAGGTTAACAGGGGGGAGCTCCTACAATGAGCAGTTCTTC.

CDR3 bases: TGTGCCAGCAGCGAGGACATCCTGAGCTCCTATAATTCACCCCTCCACTTT. Amino acid sequence: CASSEDILSSYNSPLHF. This chain links TRBV2 with TRBJ1-6; possibly TRBD1 for D (5 bases). Trimming removed 6 bases at V and 0 bases at J, with 15 bases between. Germline V gene data show CDR1 as SNHLY and CDR2 as FYNNEI. The CDR3 is 17 amino acids.

This clone has a handful of counts. The V and J genes are TRBV28 and TRBJ1-1, with no clear D. CDR1 and CDR2 from the germline V gene are MDHEN and SYDVKM. V lost 6 bases, J lost 8 bases, and 22 bases lay in between. The CDR3 is made up of 15 amino acids. The CDR3: CASSREMSLTPEAFF. CDR3 nucleotides: TGTGCCAGCAGCCGAGAAATGTCCCTAACCCCCGAAGCTTTCTTT.